This passage covers 32 T cell receptor beta chains from one sample sequenced in a study of shared clonotypes between healthy human individuals. Sequencing was performed with immunoSEQ multiplex PCR; in TCRdb, only in-frame clones are kept and a portion is missing. The sample lists a few million clones, roughly 93% occurring once. The sample was naive CD4+ T cells from PBMCs. Subset described: CD45RA+ positively selected. The receptors originated from a man aged 18 to 35 in good health. Some clones in this sample may be carry-over from other donors' samples.

The chain has TRBV7-9 and TRBJ1-3; TRBD1 matches at 7 bases. The CDR3 spans 17 residues. Trimming at V came to 4 bases and at J to 3 bases, leaving 12 bases not matched to a gene. Germline V gene lookup returns CDR1 SEHNR and CDR2 FQNEAQ (reference sequence). The CDR3 loop is CASSSQTDRSSGNTIYF. The DNA of the CDR3 is TGTGCCAGCAGCTCTCAAACGGACAGGAGTAGTGGAAACACCATATATTTT.

The CDR3 here is CASSGTSGSPNEQFF. The CDR3 DNA sequence: TGTGCCAGCAGCGGGACTAGCGGGAGCCCGAATGAGCAGTTCTTC. J is TRBJ2-1 and V is TRBV9; 13 nucleotides agree with TRBD2. Germline V gives CDR1 SGDLS, CDR2 YYNGEE. CDR3 length equals 15 residues. V shed 3 bases, J shed 7 bases, and the junction held 4 bases outside the gene matches.

In the case of this clone: The sample carries other DNA sequences with the same CDR3. The chain employs TRBV18 and TRBJ1-1; TRBD1 aligns across 9 bases. The V gene's germline CDR1 is KGHSH and CDR2 LQKENI. This CDR3 is built from 15 residues. The ends lost 4 bases at V and 1 base at J; junction bases unmatched: 4. CDR3 coding DNA: TGTGCCAGCTCACTGGGACAGGGTGGGAACACTGAAGCTTTCTTT. Translating gives CASSLGQGGNTEAFF.

This clone has only a few counts. The chain is built from TRBV2 and TRBJ1-3; D ambiguous. V lost 10 bases to trimming and J lost 0 bases, with 16 bases between them. This CDR3 has 15 residues. Germline-derived CDR1 and CDR2 are SNHLY and FYNNEI. The CDR3 region is CAITEDVPSGNTIYF. CDR3 bases: TGTGCCATTACCGAGGACGTACCCTCTGGAAACACCATATATTTT.

This chain connects TRBV11-2 to TRBJ2-3, with 7 bases lining up with TRBD2. This CDR3 has 15 amino acids. The ends lost 3 bases at V and 2 bases at J; junction bases unmatched: 5. The germline gives CDR1 SGHAT, CDR2 FQNNGV. DNA for the CDR3: TGTGCCAGCAGCTTTACGGGAGGATCCACAGATACGCAGTATTTT. It specifies CASSFTGGSTDTQYF. Based on the CDR3 plus reference TRBV11-2 and TRBJ2-3, the full variable domain is EAGVAQSPRYKIIEKRQSVAFWCNPISGHATLYWYQQILGQGPKLLIQFQNNGVVDDSQLPKDRFSAERLKGVDSTLKIQPAKLEDSAVYLCASSFTGGSTDTQYFGPGTRLTVL.

This chain connects TRBV27 to TRBJ2-1, with D perhaps assigned TRBD1 or TRBD2 (5 bases each). This CDR3 has 14 amino acids. Germline assignment: CDR1 MNHEY and CDR2 SMNVEV (reference sequence). Deletions cut 3 bases from V and 7 bases from J, with 13 bases between. CDR3: CASSFHGTVNEQFF. Here the CDR3 DNA reads TGTGCCAGCAGTTTCCACGGGACGGTAAATGAGCAGTTCTTC.

This clone turned up a few times. Other DNA sequences in this specimen translate into the identical CDR3. V usage is TRBV7-3 and J usage is TRBJ1-5; unclear D gene. The CDR3 length is 13 residues. Germline assignment: CDR1 SGHTA and CDR2 FQGTGA. The ends were cut back, 0 bases at V and 5 bases at J, with 5 bases in the middle. Here the CDR3 reads CASSLTRDQPQHF. The CDR3, as DNA: TGTGCCAGCAGCTTAACGAGAGATCAGCCCCAGCATTTT.

The rearrangement links TRBV16 to TRBJ1-4; 10 bases fit TRBD1. V gave up 4 bases and J gave up 8 bases; unmatched junction bases: 13. CDR1 is KGHSY and CDR2 is FQNENV in the germline V gene. The CDR3 runs to 17 residues. CDR3 region: CASSPDRGNLIGEKLFF. The CDR3 DNA is TGTGCCAGCAGCCCGGACAGGGGGAACCTAATAGGAGAAAAACTGTTTTTT.

The genes are TRBV10-3 and TRBJ2-7, with 9 bases matching TRBD1. J was trimmed by 3 bases and V by 0 bases; bases with no gene match: 3. The CDR3 loop spans 15 amino acids. Germline CDR1 ENHRY, CDR2 SYGVKD. The CDR3 DNA follows: TGTGCCATCAGTGAGTCGGGGGACAGGGTCTACGAGCAGTACTTC. Protein sequence: CAISESGDRVYEQYF.

The DNA for the CDR3 is TGTGCCAGCAGTGAAAGGGGACAGGGGCTAACAGATACGCAGTATTTT. Its protein is CASSERGQGLTDTQYF. V usage is TRBV6-1 and J usage is TRBJ2-3, with 10 bases identical to TRBD1. CDR3 length: 16 residues. Germline V lookup: CDR1 MNHNS, CDR2 SASEGT. The V segment lost 2 bases and the J segment 3 bases; nucleotides outside the gene matches: 5.

The V call is TRBV18, the J call TRBJ1-1, with a tentative D call TRBD1 (6 bases). The CDR3 is 15 amino acids. V shed 3 bases and J shed 1 base, with 12 bases lying between them. The germline V gene encodes CDR1 KGHSH and CDR2 LQKENI. CDR3 residues: CASSPKGQPNTEAFF. The CDR3 nucleotides read TGTGCCAGCTCACCGAAAGGACAGCCGAACACTGAAGCTTTCTTT.

V and J are TRBV10-3 and TRBJ2-2; maybe TRBD2 (5 bases). The CDR3 covers 15 residues. In germline, CDR1 is ENHRY, CDR2 SYGVKD. Between the trimmed V and J ends, which lost 3 bases and 1 base, there was a span of 9 bases. The CDR3 DNA reads TGTGCCATCAGTGAAGGACTGGAGAACACCGGGGAGCTGTTTTTT. This sequence encodes CAISEGLENTGELFF.

The rearrangement joins TRBV28 to TRBJ1-2; no clear D. CDR3 length equals 19 residues. The V end was cut by 2 bases, the J end by 2 bases, with 24 bases between. Per the germline V gene, CDR1 is MDHEN and CDR2 is SYDVKM. This CDR3 is CASSLTREGRLRSNYGYTF. The CDR3 DNA sequence: TGTGCCAGCAGTTTAACTAGGGAGGGCAGGTTGCGGTCGAACTATGGCTACACCTTC.

The V gene is TRBV9, the J gene TRBJ2-1, with a possible D match to TRBD1 (6 bases). The V end lost 4 bases, the J end lost 3 bases, and 17 bases lay between the germline ends. Germline V gene data show CDR1 as SGDLS and CDR2 as YYNGEE. This CDR3 is 16 amino acids long. CDR3 protein: CASSPQGQIIYNEQFF. The CDR3 region has the DNA TGTGCCAGCAGCCCCCAAGGACAGATTATCTACAATGAGCAGTTCTTC.

The chain has TRBV9 and TRBJ2-3; possibly TRBD2 for D (6 bases). The germline V gene has CDR1 SGDLS and CDR2 YYNGEE. Trimming shortened V by 5 bases and J by 6 bases, and 16 bases separated the two germline ends. There are 14 residues in the CDR3. CDR3 region: CASRSGGRVDTQYF. DNA of the CDR3: TGTGCCAGCAGGTCAGGAGGGCGGGTGGATACGCAGTATTTT.

The CDR3 nucleotides are TGTGCCAGCAGTGGCCGGGACAACTTACTAGCCAAAAACATTCAGTACTTC. Translation gives CASSGRDNLLAKNIQYF. The chain recombines TRBV6-1 with TRBJ2-4; a weak D match, TRBD1 (6 bases). Germline V lookup: CDR1 MNHNS, CDR2 SASEGT. V lost 4 bases and J 0 bases, leaving 16 bases between the germline ends. The CDR3 loop spans 17 amino acids.

The chain carries TRBV29-1 and TRBJ1-1; D not resolved. Germline V gives CDR1 SQVTM, CDR2 ANQGSEA. Deletions cut 4 bases from V and 1 base from J, with 13 bases between. This CDR3 is built from 14 residues. In DNA, the CDR3 is TGCAGCGTTGTATCCCTTATGGGGAACACTGAAGCTTTCTTT. It is translated as CSVVSLMGNTEAFF.

CDR3 sequence (DNA): TGTGCCATCAGTGTTGGACTAGCGGGAAAGTTCGGTGAGCAGTTCTTC. This gives the protein CAISVGLAGKFGEQFF. V gene TRBV10-3 combines with J gene TRBJ2-1, with TRBD2 matching 12 bases. Germline CDR1 reads ENHRY; CDR2 reads SYGVKD. This CDR3 spans 16 amino acids. V gave up 4 bases and J gave up 9 bases; unmatched junction bases: 10.

The gene calls are TRBV6-6 and TRBJ1-3; D gene unclear. The V end was cut by 6 bases, the J end by 2 bases, with 11 bases between. The germline gives CDR1 MNHNY, CDR2 SVGAGI (reference sequence). This CDR3 contains 14 residues. The CDR3 spells CASSPLDTGNTIYF. DNA for the CDR3: TGTGCCAGCAGCCCCCTAGACACTGGAAACACCATATATTTT.

This clone was observed once. The chain recombines TRBV27 with TRBJ2-5, with 8 bases matching TRBD1. Germline trimming cut 5 bases from V and 5 bases from J; bases unmatched to any gene: 10. Germline loops: CDR1 MNHEY, CDR2 SMNVEV (reference sequence). This CDR3 has 15 amino acids. CDR3 loop: CASSTRDRDRETQYF. DNA for the CDR3: TGTGCCAGCAGTACCCGAGACAGGGACAGGGAGACCCAGTACTTC.

The rearrangement links TRBV4-1 to TRBJ2-7; D is perhaps TRBD2 (6 bases). The germline gives CDR1 MGHRA, CDR2 YSYEKL. V lost 1 base and J 7 bases, leaving 20 bases between the germline ends. CDR3 length: 16 amino acids. CDR3 sequence reads: CASSQVSGRYAWEQYF. The CDR3 nucleotides read TGCGCCAGCAGCCAAGTCTCGGGGAGGTACGCTTGGGAGCAGTACTTC.

V gene TRBV5-1 combines with J gene TRBJ1-1, with TRBD1 matching 9 bases. This CDR3 spans 16 amino acids. V lost 2 bases, J lost 4 bases, and 9 bases stayed unmatched. Germline V gene data show CDR1 as SGHRS and CDR2 as YFSETQ. CDR3 in DNA: TGCGCCAGCAGCTTAAATACGGGACAGGGTCGCACTGAAGCTTTCTTT. Amino acid sequence: CASSLNTGQGRTEAFF.

CDR3 residues: CASSPEGRNEKLFF. The CDR3 region has the DNA TGTGCCAGCTCACCAGAGGGGCGTAATGAAAAACTGTTTTTT. This chain links TRBV18 with TRBJ1-4; D may be TRBD1 (5 bases). This CDR3 comprises 14 residues. The ends were cut back, 2 bases at V and 4 bases at J, with 8 bases in the middle. Germline values: CDR1 KGHSH, CDR2 LQKENI.

V is TRBV4-2 and J is TRBJ1-2; 9 positions agree with TRBD1. The CDR3 extends over 18 amino acids. Unmatched junction bases numbered 8, after V lost 0 bases and J lost 0 bases. CDR1 LGHNA and CDR2 YNFKEQ come from the germline V gene. This CDR3 reads CASSQDLDRGRANYGYTF. The CDR3 bases are TGTGCCAGCAGCCAAGATCTGGACAGGGGACGAGCTAACTATGGCTACACCTTC.

The rearrangement joins TRBV7-2 to TRBJ2-3, with D possibly matching TRBD2 (6 bases). The V and J ends lost 5 bases and 0 bases respectively, with 12 bases between them. Germline V gene sequence: CDR1 SGHTA, CDR2 FQGNSA. CDR3 length equals 15 residues. CDR3 coding DNA: TGTGCCAGCAGCGTGGCGGGGACTAGCACAGATACGCAGTATTTT. This sequence encodes CASSVAGTSTDTQYF.

V gene TRBV2 combines with J gene TRBJ2-3, with 13 positions matching TRBD2. The J segment lost 5 bases and the V segment lost 4 bases, leaving 6 bases of the junction unmatched. CDR3 length: 16 amino acids. Germline CDR1 and CDR2: SNHLY and FYNNEI. The CDR3 DNA sequence: TGTGCCAGCAGTGTAGGACTAGCGGGAGATGGAGATACGCAGTATTTT. This translates into CASSVGLAGDGDTQYF.

A few counts support this clone. V gene TRBV2 combines with J gene TRBJ1-4; no definite D call. This CDR3 contains 15 residues. The germline V gene has CDR1 SNHLY and CDR2 FYNNEI. V was cut by 8 bases and J by 3 bases, with 16 bases left in between. CDR3 coding DNA: TGTGCCAGCTCGCGTGGGCTTCCAGCTAATGAAAAACTGTTTTTT. Translating it yields CASSRGLPANEKLFF.

V is TRBV19 and J is TRBJ1-3; D gene unclear. This CDR3 has 16 amino acids. Trimming left V 3 bases short and J 3 bases short, with 15 bases between. Per the germline V gene, CDR1 is LNHDA and CDR2 is SQIVND (reference sequence). CDR3 nucleotides: TGTGCCAGTAGTATCCGGTACGGCCCGGGTGGAAACACCATATATTTT. This translates into CASSIRYGPGGNTIYF.

A few counts support this clone. CDR3 loop: CASRALTGGYTF. CDR3 nucleotides: TGTGCCAGCAGGGCCTTAACAGGGGGCTACACCTTC. V gene TRBV2 combines with J gene TRBJ1-2; a weak D match, TRBD1 (6 bases). CDR3 length: 12 residues. V was clipped by 6 bases and J by 8 bases, with 13 bases between them. Per germline, CDR1 SNHLY and CDR2 FYNNEI.

CDR3 DNA sequence: TGTGCCAGCAGCGTAGAGGCAGGGCAAGTATATACGCAGTATTTT. Translation gives CASSVEAGQVYTQYF. The V call is TRBV9, the J call TRBJ2-3; maybe TRBD1 (5 bases). Trimming pared 0 bases from V and 7 bases from J, leaving 15 bases between. CDR3 size: 15 residues. Germline CDR1 SGDLS, CDR2 YYNGEE.

V usage is TRBV29-1 and J usage is TRBJ2-5, with D unclear. Trimming stripped 0 bases from V and 7 bases from J, with 18 bases between. The CDR3 covers 15 residues. The germline CDR1 and CDR2 sequences are SQVTM and ANQGSEA. CDR3 DNA: TGCAGCGTTGAAGATACGGCTCTACGGCGTCGGACCCAGTACTTC. Translation: CSVEDTALRRRTQYF.

A remark on this clone: A much more abundant neighbour one base away suggests this may be a read error. The sample has other DNA sequences that encode this CDR3 too. The rearrangement joins TRBV28 to TRBJ1-1, with D unresolved. The CDR3 has 11 residues. CDR1 MDHEN and CDR2 SYDVKM come from the germline V gene. V was clipped by 6 bases and J by 2 bases, with 4 bases between them. CDR3 sequence reads: CASRVNTEAFF. The CDR3, as DNA: TGTGCCAGCAGGGTTAACACTGAAGCTTTCTTT.